This T cell receptor (beta chain) was identified during a study of a mutant IDH1 vaccine in newly diagnosed glioma. Study in general: Former treatment meant radiotherapy, temozolomide, or both; the majority had gotten both.

Deletions cut 4 bases from V and 8 bases from J, with 10 bases between. Germline V gene sequence: CDR1 SGDLS, CDR2 YYNGEE. The CDR3 length is 12 residues. Profiling relied on immunoSEQ multiplex PCR, and the TCRdb table lists in-frame clones only, not all of them. The top ten hold 4.5% to 7% of the sample, which has roughly 120,000 clones, about 80% seen once. Study-wide points: Top peripheral T cell clonotype shifts appeared unrelated to pseudoprogression.

The time point: week 11, during vaccination. Every vaccination contained 300 ug of the mutant IDH1 20-mer peptide and was paired with topical imiquimod. Comment on this clone: Its specificity is unknown.

The sequencing here drew on PBMCs, taken from a glioma patient whose treatment included an IDH1 peptide vaccine. The sequence was collected from a man aged 35 to 55 with glioma. The rearrangement links TRBV9 to TRBJ2-1, with D unresolved. CDR3 nucleotide sequence: TGTGCCAGCAGCTGGGGATGGGATGAGCAGTTCTTC. Its translation: CASSWGWDEQFF.